These 4 T cell receptor beta chains were sequenced from one sample in a study of glioma-infiltrating T cells. Amplification of TCR alpha and beta CDR3 regions from RNA used iRepertoire nested multiplex PCR. TCRdb redid the calling of the multiplex PCR reads with MiXCR, one entry per CDR3 protein. The sample holds under 200,000 distinct CDR3 sequences; about 40% are singletons and the top ten take roughly 5.2%. The source material was glioma tissue, nonneoplastic brain tissue, or PBMCs (not recorded which). These receptors all come from a human donor with low-grade glioma or glioblastoma, undergoing nonglioma brain surgery, or in good health (not recorded which).

This clonotype has a single count. This may be a read error: a much more frequent sequence differs by one nucleotide. The chain employs TRBV15 and TRBJ2-7; no definite D call. This CDR3 is built from 13 residues. Germline V gene lookup returns CDR1 LNHNV and CDR2 YYDKDF (reference sequence). Trimming took off 2 bases at V and 3 bases at J, with 8 bases between the two ends. CDR3 sequence reads: CATSRLASYEQYF. The DNA for the CDR3 is TGTGCCACCAGCAGACTGGCTAGCTACGAGCAGTACTTC.

Regarding this clonotype: A read error is possible here, since a much larger clone lies one base away. This chain links TRBV28 with TRBJ2-5; possibly TRBD1 for D (6 bases). The germline V gene encodes CDR1 MDHEN and CDR2 SYDVKM. The CDR3 has 15 residues. The ends were cut back, 1 base at V and 11 bases at J, with 20 bases in the middle. The DNA for the CDR3 is TGTGCCAGCAGTTTATCTGGGGGCTACTCTCAAGTTCAGTACTTC. Protein product: CASSLSGGYSQVQYF.

In this sample, this clonotype turned up a few times. The chain uses TRBV28 and TRBJ1-2; the match to TRBD1 covers 7 bases. V shed 5 bases, J shed 8 bases, and the junction held 14 bases outside the gene matches. Germline assignment: CDR1 MDHEN and CDR2 SYDVKM. The length of the CDR3 is 15 residues. As DNA, the CDR3 is TGTGCCAGCAGTATACTATCACAGGGGATCTACGGCTACACCTTC. This codes for CASSILSQGIYGYTF.

For this clonotype: One end of the junction varies from germline; a read error may be responsible. This chain joins TRBV20-1 and TRBJ2-7; 11 bases are a match to TRBD2. There are 16 residues in the CDR3. Germline CDR1 reads DFQATT; CDR2 reads SNEGSKA (reference sequence). CDR3 residues: CSARVQGTSGSLERYF. The CDR3 nucleotides are TGCAGTGCTAGGGTTCAGGGTACTAGCGGGAGTCTAGAGCGGTACTTC.